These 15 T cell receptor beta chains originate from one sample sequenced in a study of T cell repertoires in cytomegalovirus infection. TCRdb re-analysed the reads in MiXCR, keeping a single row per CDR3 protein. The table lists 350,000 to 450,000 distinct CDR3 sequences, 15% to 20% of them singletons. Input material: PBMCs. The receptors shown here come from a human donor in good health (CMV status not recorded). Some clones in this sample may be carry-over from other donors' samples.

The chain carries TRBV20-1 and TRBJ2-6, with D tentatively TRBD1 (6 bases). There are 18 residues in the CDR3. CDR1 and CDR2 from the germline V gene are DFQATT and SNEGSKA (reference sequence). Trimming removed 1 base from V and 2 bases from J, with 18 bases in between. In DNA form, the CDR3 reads TGCAGTGCTAGAGGCCCGGACAGAGTAGGGGCTGGGGCCAACGTCCTGACTTTC. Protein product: CSARGPDRVGAGANVLTF.

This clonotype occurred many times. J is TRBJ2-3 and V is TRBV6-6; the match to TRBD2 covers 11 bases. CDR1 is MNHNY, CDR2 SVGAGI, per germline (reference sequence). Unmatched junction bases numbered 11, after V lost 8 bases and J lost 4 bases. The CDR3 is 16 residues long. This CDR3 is CASLSHSGGAADTQYF. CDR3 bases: TGTGCCAGCCTTTCCCATAGCGGGGGGGCCGCAGATACGCAGTATTTT.

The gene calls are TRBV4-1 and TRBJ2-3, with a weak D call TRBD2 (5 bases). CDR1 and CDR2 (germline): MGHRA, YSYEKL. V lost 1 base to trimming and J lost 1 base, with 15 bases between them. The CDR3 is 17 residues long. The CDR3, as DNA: TGCGCCAGCAGCCAAGTTTCCCAAACAGCGGGCACAGATACGCAGTATTTT. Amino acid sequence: CASSQVSQTAGTDTQYF.

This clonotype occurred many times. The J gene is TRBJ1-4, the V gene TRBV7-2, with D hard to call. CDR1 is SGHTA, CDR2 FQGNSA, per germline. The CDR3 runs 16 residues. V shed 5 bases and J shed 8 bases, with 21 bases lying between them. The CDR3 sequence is CASSTTFTASQEKLFF. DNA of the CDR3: TGTGCCAGCAGCACGACTTTTACAGCATCCCAGGAAAAACTGTTTTTT. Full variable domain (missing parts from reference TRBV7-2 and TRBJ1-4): GAGVSQSPSNKVTEKGKDVELRCDPISGHTALYWYRQSLGQGLEFLIYFQGNSAPDKSGLPSDRFSAERTGGSVSTLTIQRTQQEDSAVYLCASSTTFTASQEKLFFGSGTQLSVL.

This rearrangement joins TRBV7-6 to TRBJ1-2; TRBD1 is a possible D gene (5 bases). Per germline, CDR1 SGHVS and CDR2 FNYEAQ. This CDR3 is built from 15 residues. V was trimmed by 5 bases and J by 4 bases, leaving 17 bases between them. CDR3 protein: CASSPYLRGSYGYTF. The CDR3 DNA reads TGTGCCAGCAGCCCCTACCTCCGGGGCTCCTATGGCTACACCTTC.

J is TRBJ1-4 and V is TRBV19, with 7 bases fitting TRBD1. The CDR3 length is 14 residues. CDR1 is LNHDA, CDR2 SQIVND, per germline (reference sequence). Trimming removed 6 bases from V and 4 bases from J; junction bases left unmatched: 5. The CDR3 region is CASRLTGSNEKLFF. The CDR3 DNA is TGTGCCAGTAGGCTGACAGGGAGTAATGAAAAACTGTTTTTT. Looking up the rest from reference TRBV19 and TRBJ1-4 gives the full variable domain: DGGITQSPKYLFRKEGQNVTLSCEQNLNHDAMYWYRQDPGQGLRLIYYSQIVNDFQKGDIAEGYSVSREKKESFPLTVTSAQKNPTAFYLCASRLTGSNEKLFFGSGTQLSVL.

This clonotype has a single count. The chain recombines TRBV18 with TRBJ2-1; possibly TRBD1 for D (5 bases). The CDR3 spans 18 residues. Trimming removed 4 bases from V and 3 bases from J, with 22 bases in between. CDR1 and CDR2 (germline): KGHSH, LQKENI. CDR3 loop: CASSHTRDFPSYYNEQFF. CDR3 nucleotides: TGTGCCAGCTCACATACCAGGGATTTCCCTTCCTACTACAATGAGCAGTTCTTC.

CDR3 region: CASTQSGNTIYF. The CDR3 coding sequence is TGTGCCAGCACCCAATCTGGAAACACCATATATTTT. The chain couples TRBV12-3 or TRBV12-4 to TRBJ1-3; no reliable D call. The ends were cut back, 7 bases at V and 1 base at J, with 5 bases in the middle. CDR3 length equals 12 residues.

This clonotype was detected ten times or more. DNA for the CDR3: TGTGCCAGCAGCGGGGGGGCCCCCTCCTACAATGAGCAGTTCTTC. It translates to CASSGGAPSYNEQFF. The V gene is TRBV7-6, the J gene TRBJ2-1; possible D gene TRBD2, 7 bases. Germline CDR1 and CDR2: SGHVS and FNYEAQ. This CDR3 contains 15 residues. V was trimmed by 5 bases and J by 0 bases, leaving 11 bases between them.

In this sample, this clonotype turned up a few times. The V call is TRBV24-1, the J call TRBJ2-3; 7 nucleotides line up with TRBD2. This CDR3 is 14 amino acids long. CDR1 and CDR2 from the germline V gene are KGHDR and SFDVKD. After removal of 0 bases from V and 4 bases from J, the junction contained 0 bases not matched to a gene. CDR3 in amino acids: CATSDLTSADTQYF. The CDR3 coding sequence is TGTGCCACCAGTGATTTGACTAGCGCAGATACGCAGTATTTT.

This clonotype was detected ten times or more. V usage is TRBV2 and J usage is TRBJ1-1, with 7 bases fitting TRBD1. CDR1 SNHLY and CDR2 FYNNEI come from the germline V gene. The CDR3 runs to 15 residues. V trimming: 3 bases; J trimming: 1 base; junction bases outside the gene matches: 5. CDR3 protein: CASSDGTGANTEAFF. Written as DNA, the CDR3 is TGTGCCAGCAGTGATGGAACAGGGGCGAACACTGAAGCTTTCTTT.

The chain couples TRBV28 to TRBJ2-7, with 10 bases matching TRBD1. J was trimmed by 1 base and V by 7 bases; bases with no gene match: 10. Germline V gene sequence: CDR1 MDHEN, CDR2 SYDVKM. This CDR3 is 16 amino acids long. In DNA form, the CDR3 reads TGTGCCAGCAACTCTCCGGGACAGGGGAATTCCTACGAGCAGTACTTC. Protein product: CASNSPGQGNSYEQYF.

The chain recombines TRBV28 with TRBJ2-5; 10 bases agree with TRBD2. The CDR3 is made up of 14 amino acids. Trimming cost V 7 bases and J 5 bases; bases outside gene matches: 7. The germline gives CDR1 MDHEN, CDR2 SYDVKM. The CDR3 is CASINSGGYETQYF. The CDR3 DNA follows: TGTGCCAGCATAAATAGCGGGGGGTATGAGACCCAGTACTTC. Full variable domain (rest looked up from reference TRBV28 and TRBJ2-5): DVKVTQSSRYLVKRTGEKVFLECVQDMDHENMFWYRQDPGLGLRLIYFSYDVKMKEKGDIPEGYSVSREKKERFSLILESASTNQTSMYLCASINSGGYETQYFGPGTRLLVL.

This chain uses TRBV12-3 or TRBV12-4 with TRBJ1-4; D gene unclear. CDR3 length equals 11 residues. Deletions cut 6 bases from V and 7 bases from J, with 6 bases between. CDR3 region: CASSYSEKLFF. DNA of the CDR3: TGTGCCAGCAGCTACAGTGAAAAACTGTTTTTT.

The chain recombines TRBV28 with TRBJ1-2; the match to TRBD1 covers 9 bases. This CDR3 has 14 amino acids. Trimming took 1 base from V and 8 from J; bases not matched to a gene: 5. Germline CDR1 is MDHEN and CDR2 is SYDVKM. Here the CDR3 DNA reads TGTGCCAGCAGTTTATCACAGGGGGCGCGAGGCTACACCTTC. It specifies CASSLSQGARGYTF.